This TCR beta chain emerged from a study of T cell repertoires in cytomegalovirus infection. Across the whole study: CMV infection together with matching HLA type was indicated by public TCR beta signatures.

Germline loops: CDR1 SGHVS, CDR2 FQNEAQ. The ends were cut back, 4 bases at V and 0 bases at J, with 12 bases in the middle. The CDR3 sequence is 15 residues long. This clonotype was counted ten times or more. Its antigen is unknown. TCRdb redid the calling of the reads with MiXCR, one entry per CDR3 protein. The table records 110,000 or so distinct CDR3 sequences, around 31% of them present only once. This clonotype was obtained from a human donor in good health (CMV status not recorded). Some clones in this sample may be carry-over from other donors' samples. The source was CD8+ T cells from cultured PBMCs, collected from culture after CMV antigen stimulation. The V call is TRBV7-8, the J call TRBJ1-1; D is unresolved. This CDR3 is CASSYPGEMNTEAFF. The CDR3, as DNA: TGTGCCAGCAGCTACCCTGGGGAAATGAACACTGAAGCTTTCTTT.